Shown below are 30 T cell receptor beta chains from a single sample sequenced in a study of graft-versus-host responses after intestinal transplantation. No antigens are known for them. The repertoire was sequenced with immunoSEQ multiplex PCR; TCRdb's copy has only in-frame clones and lacks some. This repertoire shows about 86,000 clones, 91% found once; its top ten account for 0.5%. The sequencing here drew on unstimulated CD8+ T cells sorted from spleen or lymph node cells, taken before intestinal transplant. These receptors were taken from a human donor who received an intestinal transplant.

This clone was found once. The chain combines TRBV19 with TRBJ1-5; 9 bases match TRBD1. This CDR3 region has 16 residues. Trimming at V came to 2 bases and at J to 4 bases, leaving 6 bases not matched to a gene. Germline V gene data show CDR1 as LNHDA and CDR2 as SQIVND (reference sequence). For the CDR3, the DNA is TGTGCCAGTAGTATACGGACAGGGGATAGAAATCAGCCCCAGCATTTT. Amino acid sequence: CASSIRTGDRNQPQHF.

The chain's CDR3 is CASSLATTGAWGYTF. CDR3 DNA: TGTGCCAGCAGCTTAGCAACGACAGGGGCTTGGGGCTACACCTTC. This chain uses TRBV7-9 with TRBJ1-2; TRBD1 matches at 8 bases. CDR1 and CDR2 (germline): SEHNR, FQNEAQ (reference sequence). The CDR3 has 15 residues. The trim removed 0 bases at V and 8 bases at J, leaving 8 bases unmatched. The full variable domain, its missing parts supplied by reference TRBV7-9 and TRBJ1-2, is DTGVSQNPRHKITKRGQNVTFRCDPISEHNRLYWYRQTLGQGPEFLTYFQNEAQLEKSRLLSDRFSAERPKGSFSTLEIQRTEQGDSAMYLCASSLATTGAWGYTFGSGTRLTVV.

This clone appeared a few times. This chain connects TRBV19 to TRBJ2-1; the match to TRBD2 covers 11 bases. The CDR3 runs to 15 residues. V dropped 4 bases and J dropped 8; count of bases not matched to a gene: 7. The V gene's germline CDR1 is LNHDA and CDR2 SQIVND (reference sequence). CDR3 loop: CASSNLAGGWDEQFF. CDR3 bases: TGTGCCAGTAGTAATTTAGCGGGAGGGTGGGATGAGCAGTTCTTC.

The V and J genes are TRBV27 and TRBJ1-1; a possible D gene is TRBD1 (5 bases). Germline CDR1 is MNHEY and CDR2 is SMNVEV (reference sequence). The CDR3 is 14 residues long. Trimming shortened V by 3 bases and J by 5 bases, and 13 bases separated the two germline ends. The DNA for the CDR3 is TGTGCCAGCAGTTTTCGGGGGACGAGGACTGAAGCTTTCTTT. Amino acids: CASSFRGTRTEAFF.

CDR3 protein: CASSRDPGLEQYF. Written as DNA, the CDR3 is TGTGCCAGCAGTCGAGATCCGGGACTAGAGCAGTACTTC. V usage is TRBV7-9 and J usage is TRBJ2-7; 7 bases align to TRBD2. The CDR3 contains 13 residues. Germline CDR1 and CDR2: SEHNR and FQNEAQ (reference sequence). V was pared by 6 bases and J by 7 bases, with 9 bases of the junction left unmatched.

The V call is TRBV4-1, the J call TRBJ1-4; D may be TRBD1 (5 bases). V dropped 5 bases and J dropped 1 base, with 14 bases sitting between them. This CDR3 comprises 16 residues. CDR1 and CDR2 (germline): MGHRA, YSYEKL. CDR3 DNA: TGCGCCAGCAGCTCGCCAAACCAGGGAACTAATGAAAAACTGTTTTTT. Protein sequence: CASSSPNQGTNEKLFF.

The genes are TRBV6-5 and TRBJ1-5; TRBD1 matches at 7 bases. This CDR3 is built from 14 residues. Germline CDR1 and CDR2: MNHEY and SVGAGI. V trimming: 4 bases; J trimming: 2 bases; junction bases outside the gene matches: 2. The CDR3 protein is CASSFTGGNQPQHF. The CDR3 DNA follows: TGTGCCAGCAGTTTCACAGGGGGCAATCAGCCCCAGCATTTT.

This chain links TRBV27 with TRBJ1-1, with D possibly TRBD1 on 5 matching bases. Germline assignment: CDR1 MNHEY and CDR2 SMNVEV (reference sequence). Trimming stripped 3 bases from V and 3 bases from J, with 8 bases between. The CDR3 runs 13 residues. In DNA, the CDR3 is TGTGCCAGCAGTTTTTCCAGGGACACTGAAGCTTTCTTT. Encoded protein: CASSFSRDTEAFF.

This rearrangement joins TRBV7-9 to TRBJ2-1; 7 positions match TRBD2. The J segment lost 9 bases and the V segment lost 7 bases, leaving 15 bases of the junction unmatched. This CDR3 contains 15 residues. Germline-derived CDR1 and CDR2 are SEHNR and FQNEAQ (reference sequence). The CDR3 is CASTGGGQIRGEQFF. The CDR3 DNA sequence: TGTGCCAGCACGGGAGGAGGTCAAATAAGGGGTGAGCAGTTCTTC.

The chain employs TRBV28 and TRBJ1-2, with 8 bases lining up with TRBD1. The germline gives CDR1 MDHEN, CDR2 SYDVKM. Trimming at V came to 0 bases and at J to 7 bases, leaving 1 base not matched to a gene. The CDR3 length is 13 residues. CDR3 DNA: TGTGCCAGCAGTTTATGGACAGGGGTTGGCTACACCTTC. This encodes CASSLWTGVGYTF.

The V call is TRBV4-3, the J call TRBJ1-1; no firm D call. Germline CDR1 and CDR2: LGHNA and YSLEER. The CDR3 runs to 13 residues. Trimming stripped 1 base from V and 1 base from J, with 4 bases between. In nucleotides, the CDR3 is TGCGCCAGCAGCCAAGGAGGGAACACTGAAGCTTTCTTT. This gives the protein CASSQGGNTEAFF.

The V gene is TRBV28, the J gene TRBJ2-2; 7 bases align to TRBD1. V shed 2 bases and J 0 bases; nucleotides not matched to a gene: 0. In germline, CDR1 is MDHEN, CDR2 SYDVKM. CDR3 length: 15 amino acids. The CDR3: CASSLGQANTGELFF. Here the CDR3 DNA reads TGTGCCAGCAGTTTAGGACAGGCGAACACCGGGGAGCTGTTTTTT.

The chain joins TRBV4-1 to TRBJ2-7, with 7 bases lining up with TRBD1. Germline V gene data show CDR1 as MGHRA and CDR2 as YSYEKL. The J segment lost 2 bases and the V segment lost 0 bases, leaving 16 bases of the junction unmatched. CDR3 size: 19 residues. This CDR3 reads CASSQDSGPDRANTYEQYF. In DNA, the CDR3 is TGCGCCAGCAGCCAAGATTCTGGGCCCGACAGGGCCAATACCTACGAGCAGTACTTC.

J is TRBJ2-2 and V is TRBV19, with 10 bases lining up with TRBD2. V shed 2 bases and J 6 bases; nucleotides not matched to a gene: 0. This CDR3 comprises 14 residues. Looked up from germline, CDR1 is LNHDA and CDR2 is SQIVND (reference sequence). CDR3 bases: TGTGCCAGTAGTATACTAGCGGGAGCCGGGGAGCTGTTTTTT. Amino acids: CASSILAGAGELFF.

The chain employs TRBV6-5 and TRBJ2-5, with 7 positions matching TRBD1. J was trimmed by 4 bases and V by 4 bases; bases with no gene match: 12. CDR1 and CDR2 from the germline V gene are MNHEY and SVGAGI. CDR3 length: 16 amino acids. The CDR3 bases are TGTGCCAGCAGTTTCTCCCGACAGGGAATAGGAGAGACCCAGTACTTC. Amino acid sequence: CASSFSRQGIGETQYF.

The chain uses TRBV14 and TRBJ2-1; D not certain. The CDR3 spans 16 residues. Trimming left V 0 bases short and J 0 bases short, with 9 bases between. The V gene's germline CDR1 is SGHDN and CDR2 FVKESK. CDR3 DNA: TGTGCCAGCAGCCAAGATAGCCAGAGCTCCTACAATGAGCAGTTCTTC. Translation gives CASSQDSQSSYNEQFF.

The chain employs TRBV6-1 and TRBJ1-1, with D tentatively TRBD1 (5 bases). The CDR3 runs 12 residues. Trimming removed 4 bases at V and 7 bases at J, with 10 bases between. The germline gives CDR1 MNHNS, CDR2 SASEGT. CDR3 region: CASSGTGGEAFF. The CDR3 DNA reads TGTGCCAGCAGTGGTACCGGGGGTGAAGCTTTCTTT.

The chain has TRBV7-2 and TRBJ2-1; TRBD2 matches at 10 bases. From germline, CDR1 is SGHTA and CDR2 FQGNSA. V lost 2 bases to trimming and J lost 5 bases; unmatched junction nucleotides: 6. This CDR3 spans 16 amino acids. The CDR3 loop is CASSLWLAGVDNEQFF. DNA for the CDR3: TGTGCCAGCAGCTTATGGCTAGCGGGAGTTGACAATGAGCAGTTCTTC.

For this clone: Other nucleotide sequences from this sample produce the same CDR3. The rearrangement uses TRBV7-3 and TRBJ2-7; 9 bases are shared with TRBD1. The CDR3 contains 13 residues. Germline V gives CDR1 SGHTA, CDR2 FQGTGA. The junction had 3 bases not matched to a gene; V was cut back by 4 bases and J by 5 bases. The DNA for the CDR3 is TGTGCCAGCAGCTCGGGACAGGGCGACGAGCAGTACTTC. Amino acids: CASSSGQGDEQYF.

This chain uses TRBV28 with TRBJ2-1; 11 positions match TRBD2. Germline values: CDR1 MDHEN, CDR2 SYDVKM. This CDR3 has 15 amino acids. With V trimmed by 5 bases and J by 8 bases, 8 bases remained unmatched. The CDR3 nucleotides are TGTGCCAGCAGTATCATAGCGGGAGGGAAGGATGAGCAGTTCTTC. Its translation is CASSIIAGGKDEQFF.

This rearrangement joins TRBV15 to TRBJ2-2; possibly TRBD1 for D (6 bases). V was shortened by 0 bases and J by 6 bases, with 17 bases between the two germline ends. Germline V gene lookup returns CDR1 LNHNV and CDR2 YYDKDF (reference sequence). The CDR3 contains 17 residues. The CDR3 nucleotides read TGTGCCACCAGCAGAGATATAGGGGGTGGGAAAGCCGGGGAGCTGTTTTTT. It translates to CATSRDIGGGKAGELFF.

This chain uses TRBV2 with TRBJ2-1; TRBD2 agrees at 10 bases. Looked up from germline, CDR1 is SNHLY and CDR2 is FYNNEI. The CDR3 sequence is 16 residues long. Unmatched junction bases numbered 13, after V lost 8 bases and J lost 6 bases. CDR3 protein: CASGAFVAGGVNEQFF. The DNA for the CDR3 is TGTGCCAGCGGCGCTTTTGTAGCGGGAGGAGTCAATGAGCAGTTCTTC.

The chain recombines TRBV7-6 with TRBJ1-6; D is ambiguous. The CDR3 loop spans 13 amino acids. CDR1 SGHVS and CDR2 FNYEAQ come from the germline V gene. Between the trimmed V and J ends, which lost 1 base and 10 bases, there was a span of 8 bases. CDR3 region: CASSLVSKSPLHF. As DNA, the CDR3 is TGTGCCAGCAGCTTAGTTAGTAAATCACCCCTCCACTTT.

V is TRBV10-1 and J is TRBJ2-5; D is possibly TRBD2 (5 bases). Germline V gene sequence: CDR1 WNHNN, CDR2 SYGVQD (reference sequence). The CDR3 consists of 13 residues. Between the trimmed V and J ends, which lost 3 bases and 11 bases, there was a span of 16 bases. The CDR3 region is CASSEGILGEQYF. The CDR3 DNA follows: TGCGCCAGCAGTGAAGGCATCCTCGGGGAGCAGTACTTC.

J is TRBJ2-2 and V is TRBV7-6; TRBD1 agrees at 7 bases. Trimming at V came to 1 base and at J to 4 bases, leaving 6 bases not matched to a gene. The CDR3 runs 16 residues. The germline V gene encodes CDR1 SGHVS and CDR2 FNYEAQ. CDR3 residues: CASSLVAYRGTGELFF. Written as DNA, the CDR3 is TGTGCCAGCAGCTTAGTGGCCTACAGGGGCACCGGGGAGCTGTTTTTT.

The V call is TRBV4-3, the J call TRBJ1-1, with D perhaps TRBD1 (6 bases). Germline lookup yields CDR1 LGHNA and CDR2 YSLEER. The V end lost 4 bases, the J end lost 5 bases, and 17 bases lay between the germline ends. The CDR3 is 15 amino acids. For the CDR3, the DNA is TGCGCCAGCAGCCCTAGATCAGGGGCAGGGACTGAAGCTTTCTTT. Residues: CASSPRSGAGTEAFF.

The V call is TRBV29-1, the J call TRBJ2-5; a weak D match, TRBD1 (5 bases). V was pared by 3 bases and J by 0 bases, with 11 bases between. The CDR3 has 14 amino acids. From germline, CDR1 is SQVTM and CDR2 ANQGSEA. The CDR3 region has the DNA TGCAGCGTTGAGGGGCAGGGCTACCAAGAGACCCAGTACTTC. It encodes CSVEGQGYQETQYF. The entire variable domain, with the rest obtained from reference TRBV29-1 and TRBJ2-5, is as follows: SAVISQKPSRDICQRGTSLTIQCQVDSQVTMMFWYRQQPGQSLTLIATANQGSEATYESGFVIDKFPISRPNLTFSTLTVSNMSPEDSSIYLCSVEGQGYQETQYFGPGTRLLVL.

The V call is TRBV2, the J call TRBJ2-4; D call uncertain. In germline, CDR1 is SNHLY, CDR2 FYNNEI. The CDR3 sequence is 16 residues long. Trimming removed 2 bases from V and 3 bases from J, with 14 bases in between. The CDR3 nucleotides read TGTGCCAGCAGTGAATTGTCCCCAGAAATCAAAAACATTCAGTACTTC. This gives the protein CASSELSPEIKNIQYF.

This clone was observed a few times. The chain employs TRBV2 and TRBJ1-4; TRBD1 agrees at 7 bases. Germline V CDR1 and CDR2: SNHLY, FYNNEI. The CDR3 spans 14 residues. V shed 4 bases and J 7 bases; nucleotides not matched to a gene: 6. The CDR3 bases are TGTGCCAGCAGTGTCAGGGGGGCGGGTGAAAAACTGTTTTTT. Amino acid sequence: CASSVRGAGEKLFF.

A few counts support this clone. The gene calls are TRBV5-6 and TRBJ1-2; D perhaps matches TRBD1 (5 bases). Looked up from germline, CDR1 is SGHDT and CDR2 is YYEEEE. The CDR3 has 13 residues. Trimming left V 6 bases short and J 3 bases short, with 12 bases between. The CDR3 loop is CASTPGGDYGYTF. The CDR3 coding sequence is TGTGCCAGCACCCCCGGGGGGGACTATGGCTACACCTTC.